The 8 T cell receptor beta chains below were found in one sample sequenced in a study of control samples from healthy donors and cancer patients (dated by TCRdb to about 2020). The library was prepared using the immunoSEQ multiplex PCR assay. TCRdb mirrors the immuneACCESS table, restricted to in-frame sequences. Some clones are absent from its copies; in checked studies, under half trace to an unresolved V gene, and the reason for the others is unknown. The sample profile shows 130,000 to 150,000 clones; around 94% of them were found once. 14% of the sample goes to the ten largest clones. The source material was PBMCs. These receptors were collected from a man aged 60-69 years with colorectal cancer.

This clone is a singleton in its sample. This chain's CDR3 is CASSRSVWGQGTYEQYF. The CDR3 DNA reads TGTGCCAGTAGTAGGTCGGTCTGGGGACAGGGAACCTACGAGCAGTACTTC. The gene calls are TRBV19 and TRBJ2-7, with 9 bases lining up with TRBD1. Germline V gene sequence: CDR1 LNHDA, CDR2 SQIVND (reference sequence). The CDR3 extends over 17 amino acids. The junction had 12 bases not matched to a gene; V was cut back by 4 bases and J by 2 bases.

The chain has TRBV9 and TRBJ2-2, with TRBD1 matching 7 bases. Per germline, CDR1 SGDLS and CDR2 YYNGEE. This CDR3 comprises 16 residues. J was trimmed by 1 base and V by 0 bases; bases with no gene match: 3. CDR3 amino acids: CASSVERTGNTGELFF. In DNA, the CDR3 is TGTGCCAGCAGCGTAGAACGGACAGGGAACACCGGGGAGCTGTTTTTT.

This rearrangement joins TRBV5-1 to TRBJ2-5, with D possibly being TRBD2 (6 bases). The germline V gene has CDR1 SGHRS and CDR2 YFSETQ. The CDR3 is made up of 14 amino acids. Trimming removed 3 bases at V and 2 bases at J, with 11 bases between. DNA for the CDR3: TGCGCCAGCAGCTCGGGTGGGGGGCAAGAGACCCAGTACTTC. Amino acid sequence: CASSSGGGQETQYF.

V gene TRBV3-1 (or the pseudogene TRBV3-2) combines with J gene TRBJ2-7; D gene unclear. Germline lookup yields CDR1 LGHDT and CDR2 YNNKEL (reference sequence). V dropped 2 bases and J dropped 2 bases, with 10 bases sitting between them. This CDR3 is 14 amino acids long. CDR3 coding DNA: TGTGCCAGCAGCCAAAACCTGAACACCTACGAGCAGTACTTC. Protein sequence: CASSQNLNTYEQYF.

The chain combines TRBV21-1 with TRBJ1-4; the table assigns TRBD1, which was not confirmed against the DNA. TRBV21-1 is a known pseudogene. The CDR3 contains 12 residues. CDR3 in amino acids: CAGSGGSEKLFF. Written as DNA, the CDR3 is TGTGCCGGATCAGGGGGAAGTGAAAAACTGTTTTTT.

The genes are TRBV3-1 (or the pseudogene TRBV3-2) and TRBJ1-2; 7 bases map to TRBD1. Germline values: CDR1 LGHDT, CDR2 YNNKEL (reference sequence). The CDR3 contains 15 residues. The V and J ends lost 4 bases and 1 base, in that order; junction bases with no gene match: 6. Here the CDR3 reads CASSPGDRDNYGYTF. In DNA form, the CDR3 reads TGTGCCAGCAGCCCGGGCGACAGGGATAACTATGGCTACACCTTC.

This chain uses TRBV6-5 with TRBJ1-2, with 8 bases lining up with TRBD1. Trimming cost V 6 bases and J 4 bases; bases outside gene matches: 1. The CDR3 runs 12 residues. The germline CDR1 and CDR2 sequences are MNHEY and SVGAGI. CDR3 sequence reads: CASRGQAYGYTF. CDR3 DNA: TGTGCCAGCAGGGGACAGGCCTATGGCTACACCTTC.

The V gene is TRBV18, the J gene TRBJ1-5, with D maybe TRBD1 (5 bases). Germline CDR1 is KGHSH and CDR2 is LQKENI. The CDR3 extends over 15 amino acids. The ends were cut back, 3 bases at V and 6 bases at J, with 15 bases in the middle. The CDR3 DNA follows: TGTGCCAGCTCACCCCAAGGAGGGGACGGTCAGCCCCAGCATTTT. This codes for CASSPQGGDGQPQHF. The whole variable domain, filled in from reference TRBV18 and TRBJ1-5, reads NAGVMQNPRHLVRRRGQEARLRCSPMKGHSHVYWYRQLPEEGLKFMVYLQKENIIDESGMPKERFSAEFPKEGPSILRIQQVVRGDSAAYFCASSPQGGDGQPQHFGDGTRLSIL.